One sample yielded the 13 T cell receptor beta chains listed below, sequenced in a study of CXCR3-negative and CXCR3-positive naive CD8 T cells. Preparation of TRB cDNA libraries relied on 5' RACE carrying UMI labels. TCRdb reprocessed the 5' RACE reads and reports one entry per CDR3 protein, with no DNA. Its listing shows just over 40,000 distinct CDR3 sequences. Sequenced input: naive CXCR3- CD8+ T cells from blood. As for subset: CD45RO-CCR7+CD27+CD95- naive CD8+ T cells lacking CXCR3 (TNR3-). The receptors were sampled from a human donor in good health. Some clones in this sample may be carry-over from other donors' samples.

The chain uses TRBV4-3 and TRBJ2-7; TCRdb names TRBD1, which stays unverified in the absence of DNA. Germline loops: CDR1 LGHNA, CDR2 YSLEER. There are 15 residues in the CDR3. The CDR3 sequence is CASSPTGPGGYEQYF.

The chain couples TRBV29-1 to TRBJ2-1; lacking DNA, the TRBD1 call made by TCRdb goes unchecked. Germline V gene lookup returns CDR1 SQVTM and CDR2 ANQGSEA. The length of the CDR3 is 13 residues. This CDR3 is CSAWTGVANEQFF.

The chain joins TRBV29-1 to TRBJ2-1; TCRdb picks TRBD1, but there is no DNA to check that call. The germline gives CDR1 SQVTM, CDR2 ANQGSEA. The CDR3 covers 11 residues. The CDR3 loop reads CSVGAREEQFF.

The chain employs TRBV7-8 and TRBJ1-2. Per germline, CDR1 SGHVS and CDR2 FQNEAQ. This CDR3 has 12 amino acids. Here the CDR3 reads CASSLTADGYTF.

The chain employs TRBV7-8 and TRBJ2-7. This CDR3 region has 13 residues. Germline V lookup: CDR1 SGHVS, CDR2 FQNEAQ. Here the CDR3 reads CASSLISSYEQYF.

The V gene is TRBV5-1, the J gene TRBJ2-7. The V gene's germline CDR1 is SGHRS and CDR2 YFSETQ. The CDR3 length is 16 residues. CDR3 sequence reads: CASSLDPFGNSYEQYF.

The rearrangement uses TRBV11-1 and TRBJ2-5; TCRdb indicates TRBD1, and absent DNA this call remains unverified. Germline V gene data show CDR1 as SGHAT and CDR2 as FQDESV (reference sequence). The CDR3 consists of 20 residues. CDR3 in amino acids: CASSLVAYRQGAVPQETQYF.

The chain employs TRBV19 and TRBJ1-1. The length of the CDR3 is 15 residues. Germline-derived CDR1 and CDR2 are LNHDA and SQIVND (reference sequence). This CDR3 reads CASSAYAGRDTEAFF. The full variable domain, its missing parts supplied by reference TRBV19 and TRBJ1-1, is DGGITQSPKYLFRKEGQNVTLSCEQNLNHDAMYWYRQDPGQGLRLIYYSQIVNDFQKGDIAEGYSVSREKKESFPLTVTSAQKNPTAFYLCASSAYAGRDTEAFFGQGTRLTVV.

This rearrangement joins TRBV12-3 or TRBV12-4 to TRBJ2-3. The CDR3 runs 12 residues. CDR3 sequence reads: CASTQSTDTQYF.

The chain is built from TRBV20-1 and TRBJ2-3; TCRdb proposes TRBD1, but this gene call is untestable without DNA. Looked up from germline, CDR1 is DFQATT and CDR2 is SNEGSKA (reference sequence). The CDR3 length is 15 residues. CDR3 region: CSASGQGGRTDTQYF.

The CDR3 here is CASSQDASGEHGELFF. The chain joins TRBV4-3 to TRBJ2-2; the TRBD1 assignment by TCRdb is unverifiable without DNA. The CDR3 runs 16 residues. CDR1 is LGHNA and CDR2 is YSLEER in the germline V gene.

This chain connects TRBV29-1 to TRBJ1-2. Germline V gene lookup returns CDR1 SQVTM and CDR2 ANQGSEA. The CDR3 totals 13 residues. The CDR3 protein is CSVERRDDYGYTF.

The rearrangement uses TRBV29-1 and TRBJ1-5; the TCRdb D gene call, TRBD1, has no DNA to confirm it. Germline CDR1 reads SQVTM; CDR2 reads ANQGSEA. CDR3 length: 15 amino acids. The CDR3 protein is CSVKDSLYSNQPQHF.